The clone carrying this T cell receptor (beta chain) was recorded a few times. Its antigen is undetermined. These data are taken from a study of CD8 T cells in ankylosing spondylitis. Quantitative molecular-barcoded 5'-RACE generated the TCR beta libraries. TCRdb analysed the 5' RACE reads with MiXCR anew, one entry per CDR3 protein. The table lists a few hundred thousand distinct CDR3 sequences, about 13% of them singletons. With V trimmed by 10 bases and J by 6 bases, 12 bases remained unmatched. The V gene's germline CDR1 is ENHRY and CDR2 SYGVKD. The CDR3 is 13 residues long. Study observations and caveats: For ankylosing spondylitis blood, a TCR beta motif of eight or nine highly homologous variants appeared characteristic. Previously reported in reactive arthritis synovial fluid and blood were some of the motif variants. Reported data indicate significant enrichment of disease-linked clones within matched ankylosing spondylitis synovial fluid.

This TCR was sampled from a male donor with ankylosing spondylitis. The chain employs TRBV10-3 and TRBJ2-7, with TRBD2 matching 7 bases. Sequences were obtained from blood, either unsorted or a sorted T cell fraction (not recorded which). CDR3 protein: CATRQREIGEQYF. CDR3 sequence (DNA): TGTGCCACCCGGCAGCGGGAAATAGGCGAGCAGTACTTC.